This passage covers 17 T cell receptor beta chains from one sample sequenced in a study of blood T cells in healthy people across ages. A second PCR, run for about 7 to 12 cycles, used a sample-barcoded 5' primer plus a J-beta primer mix. TCRdb called the 5' RACE reads again in MiXCR, with one record for every CDR3 protein. The sample carries hundreds of thousands of distinct CDR3 sequences, roughly 53% recorded once. Sequenced: blood. Source of these receptors: a man between 60 and 70 years old in good health.

This clonotype was seen more than once but under ten times. The chain has TRBV11-3 and TRBJ2-5; D is undetermined. Trimming left V 5 bases short and J 5 bases short, with 18 bases between. The CDR3 is 15 amino acids. Germline loops: CDR1 SGHNT, CDR2 YENEEA. The CDR3 here is CASSPSAHSRETQYF. The CDR3, as DNA: TGTGCCAGCAGCCCTTCAGCTCATAGCAGGGAGACCCAGTACTTC.

This clonotype was detected a few times. This chain uses TRBV15 with TRBJ2-4; tentatively, D is TRBD2 (5 bases). CDR1 LNHNV and CDR2 YYDKDF come from the germline V gene (reference sequence). The CDR3 consists of 15 residues. V was clipped by 6 bases and J by 0 bases, with 12 bases between them. The CDR3 loop is CATSPQRVAKNIQYF. CDR3 nucleotide sequence: TGTGCCACCAGTCCCCAGAGGGTAGCCAAAAACATTCAGTACTTC. The whole variable domain, filled in from reference TRBV15 and TRBJ2-4, reads DAMVIQNPRYQVTQFGKPVTLSCSQTLNHNVMYWYQQKSSQAPKLLFHYYDKDFNNEADTPDNFQSRRPNTSFCFLDIRSPGLGDTAMYLCATSPQRVAKNIQYFGAGTRLSVL.

This rearrangement joins TRBV9 to TRBJ2-4; unclear D gene. CDR1 SGDLS and CDR2 YYNGEE come from the germline V gene. V was pared by 0 bases and J by 6 bases, with 10 bases between. The CDR3 is 14 residues long. CDR3 sequence reads: CASSVGSVPNIQYF. The CDR3 DNA reads as TGTGCCAGCAGCGTAGGGTCAGTTCCAAACATTCAGTACTTC. The full variable domain, rest sourced from reference TRBV9 and TRBJ2-4, is DSGVTQTPKHLITATGQRVTLRCSPRSGDLSVYWYQQSLDQGLQFLIQYYNGEERAKGNILERFSAQQFPDLHSELNLSSLELGDSALYFCASSVGSVPNIQYFGAGTRLSVL.

The chain uses TRBV5-1 and TRBJ1-2, with D perhaps matching TRBD1 (5 bases). Trimming removed 2 bases at V and 6 bases at J, with 17 bases between. Per germline, CDR1 SGHRS and CDR2 YFSETQ. The CDR3 is made up of 15 amino acids. CDR3 sequence reads: CASSFEGSSVDGYTF. In nucleotides, the CDR3 is TGCGCCAGCAGCTTCGAGGGGAGTAGCGTCGATGGCTACACCTTC.

This clonotype has just a few counts. The V and J genes are TRBV29-1 and TRBJ1-2; D may be TRBD1 (5 bases). The ends were cut back, 3 bases at V and 4 bases at J, with 9 bases in the middle. CDR1 and CDR2 from the germline V gene are SQVTM and ANQGSEA. The CDR3 has 12 residues. CDR3 in amino acids: CSVDLGAYGYTF. The CDR3 nucleotides read TGCAGCGTTGACTTAGGGGCCTATGGCTACACCTTC. Based on the CDR3 plus reference TRBV29-1 and TRBJ1-2, the full variable domain is SAVISQKPSRDICQRGTSLTIQCQVDSQVTMMFWYRQQPGQSLTLIATANQGSEATYESGFVIDKFPISRPNLTFSTLTVSNMSPEDSSIYLCSVDLGAYGYTFGSGTRLTVV.

This clonotype was recorded only once. The junction differs from germline at one of its ends, possibly a read error. This CDR3 is CASSSRASGENSGYTF. DNA for the CDR3: TGTGCCAGCAGCTCCCGGGCCTCAGGGGAAAACTCTGGCTACACCTTC. The rearrangement uses TRBV7-9 and TRBJ1-2, with D possibly matching TRBD1 (6 bases). In germline, CDR1 is SEHNR, CDR2 FQNEAQ (reference sequence). The CDR3 sequence is 16 residues long.

The chain uses TRBV18 and TRBJ2-5, with 9 positions matching TRBD1. The DNA end is more similar to TRBJ2-7, so the J call may be wrong. The CDR3 is 14 amino acids. Germline values: CDR1 KGHSH, CDR2 LQKENI. The CDR3 DNA sequence: TGTGCCAGCTCACCCGGACAGGGGACAGGCGAGCAGTACTTC. It encodes CASSPGQGTGEQYF.

This clonotype has more than one count but fewer than ten. V usage is TRBV7-9 and J usage is TRBJ1-2; the match to TRBD1 covers 9 bases. Germline V lookup: CDR1 SEHNR, CDR2 FQNEAQ (reference sequence). CDR3 length: 12 residues. The trim removed 11 bases at V and 4 bases at J, leaving 5 bases unmatched. The CDR3 reads CAHGGQGYGYTF. In DNA, the CDR3 is TGTGCCCACGGGGGACAGGGCTATGGCTACACCTTC. Combining the CDR3 with reference TRBV7-9 and TRBJ1-2 gives the whole variable domain DTGVSQNPRHKITKRGQNVTFRCDPISEHNRLYWYRQTLGQGPEFLTYFQNEAQLEKSRLLSDRFSAERPKGSFSTLEIQRTEQGDSAMYLCAHGGQGYGYTFGSGTRLTVV.

Notes on this clonotype: A much more abundant neighbour one base away suggests this may be a read error. The chain uses TRBV14 and TRBJ1-2, with D maybe TRBD1 (5 bases). The CDR3 runs to 12 residues. Trimming stripped 3 bases from V and 7 bases from J, with 9 bases between. Germline values: CDR1 SGHDN, CDR2 FVKESK. CDR3 in amino acids: CASSQGRCGYTF. The CDR3 DNA reads as TGTGCCAGCAGCCAGGGGCGGTGTGGCTACACCTTC.

The table lists this clonotype with a few counts. The gene calls are TRBV9 and TRBJ2-5; TRBD2 aligns across 15 bases. This CDR3 has 17 residues. V shed 3 bases, J shed 3 bases, and the junction held 6 bases outside the gene matches. The germline V gene encodes CDR1 SGDLS and CDR2 YYNGEE. The CDR3 reads CASSAGTSGGTEETQYF. Here the CDR3 DNA reads TGTGCCAGCAGCGCCGGGACTAGCGGGGGGACAGAAGAGACCCAGTACTTC.

This clonotype has only a few counts. The chain has TRBV5-1 and TRBJ2-5; D remains ambiguous. CDR3 length: 12 amino acids. Looked up from germline, CDR1 is SGHRS and CDR2 is YFSETQ. Trimming left V 4 bases short and J 9 bases short, with 13 bases between. The CDR3 DNA follows: TGCGCCAGCAGCCTACCTAATCAGCCCCAGTACTTC. Translating it yields CASSLPNQPQYF.

The J gene is TRBJ1-2, the V gene TRBV27, with D perhaps matching TRBD1 (5 bases). V dropped 5 bases and J dropped 8 bases, with 18 bases sitting between them. The CDR3 runs to 14 residues. Per the germline V gene, CDR1 is MNHEY and CDR2 is SMNVEV (reference sequence). CDR3: CASSAPGLGGGYTF. CDR3 in DNA: TGTGCCAGCAGTGCCCCGGGACTGGGAGGGGGCTACACCTTC.

The genes are TRBV20-1 and TRBJ1-4; the match to TRBD1 covers 7 bases. The CDR3 has 13 amino acids. J was trimmed by 5 bases and V by 5 bases; bases with no gene match: 5. The germline gives CDR1 DFQATT, CDR2 SNEGSKA (reference sequence). In nucleotides, the CDR3 is TGCAGTGCTTGGGACAGCCAAAATGAAAAACTGTTTTTT. This gives the protein CSAWDSQNEKLFF.

The rearrangement uses TRBV24-1 and TRBJ1-4, with D perhaps matching TRBD1 (6 bases). Trimming cost V 5 bases and J 5 bases, with 14 bases left between them. From germline, CDR1 is KGHDR and CDR2 SFDVKD. CDR3 size: 15 residues. DNA for the CDR3: TGTGCCACCAGTGGGGGGCCAGGGGAAAATGAAAAACTGTTTTTT. Encoded protein: CATSGGPGENEKLFF.

The rearrangement uses TRBV10-3 and TRBJ2-1; tentative D call: TRBD1 (6 bases). The DNA end favors TRBJ2-7, so the J call may be wrong. Germline loops: CDR1 ENHRY, CDR2 SYGVKD. This CDR3 has 16 amino acids. The CDR3: CAISESTGSSYNEQYF. DNA of the CDR3: TGTGCCATCAGTGAGTCAACAGGGAGCTCCTACAATGAGCAGTACTTC.

In its sample, this clonotype was seen a few times. The chain uses TRBV29-1 and TRBJ1-1; the D is unclear. V was cut by 1 base and J by 0 bases, with 18 bases left in between. Germline CDR1 reads SQVTM; CDR2 reads ANQGSEA. There are 17 residues in the CDR3. In DNA, the CDR3 is TGCAGCGTTGAAGTGATGTTCGGGCAGGTCATGAACACTGAAGCTTTCTTT. Translation: CSVEVMFGQVMNTEAFF.

V usage is TRBV7-9 and J usage is TRBJ2-1; TRBD2 matches 10 bases. This CDR3 has 15 amino acids. The germline V gene encodes CDR1 SEHNR and CDR2 FQNEAQ (reference sequence). J lost 9 bases, V lost 2 bases, and 7 bases had no gene match. The CDR3 sequence is CASSLLAGDWAEQFF. In DNA, the CDR3 is TGTGCCAGCAGCTTACTAGCGGGGGATTGGGCTGAGCAGTTCTTC.